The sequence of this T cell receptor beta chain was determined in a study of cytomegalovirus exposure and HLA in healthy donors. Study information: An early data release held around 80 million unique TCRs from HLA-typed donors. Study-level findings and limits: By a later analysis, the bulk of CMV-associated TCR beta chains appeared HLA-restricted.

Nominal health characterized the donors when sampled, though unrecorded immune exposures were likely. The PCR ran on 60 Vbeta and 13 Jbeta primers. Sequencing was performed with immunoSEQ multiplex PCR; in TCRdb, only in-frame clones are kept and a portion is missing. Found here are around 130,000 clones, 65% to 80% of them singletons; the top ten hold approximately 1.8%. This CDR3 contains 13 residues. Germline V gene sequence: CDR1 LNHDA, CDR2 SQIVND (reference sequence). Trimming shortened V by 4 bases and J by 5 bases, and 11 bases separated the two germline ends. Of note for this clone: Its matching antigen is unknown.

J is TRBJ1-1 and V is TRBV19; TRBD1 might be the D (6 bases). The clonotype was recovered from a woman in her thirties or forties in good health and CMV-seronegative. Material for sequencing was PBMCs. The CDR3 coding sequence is TGTGCCAGTAGTAGACTACAGGGTACTGAAGCTTTCTTT. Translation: CASSRLQGTEAFF.